Each of the 22 T cell receptor beta chains below was sequenced from the same sample in a study of low-dose radiotherapy and immunotherapy resistance in tumors. As to time point: after trial treatment. Documented treatment: LDRT plus nivolumab, ipilimumab, low-dose cyclophosphamide and aspirin (RACIN trial). TRAV- and TRBV-specific primers, spanning alpha and beta chains, primed first-strand cDNA. TCRs were put through 20 to 25 PCR cycles of amplification with Phusion. A constant-region primer and the V-primer adapter served as the primer pair. Via MiXCR, TCRdb re-called the reads, giving one row per CDR3 protein. The data hold under 95,000 distinct CDR3 sequences, with about a sixth observed a single time. The sequencing used PBMCs, collected after low-dose radiotherapy plus immunotherapy. The receptors come from a male donor with prostate cancer.

This clonotype has ten or more counts. This chain joins TRBV19 and TRBJ2-5; a possible D gene is TRBD1 (6 bases). CDR3 length: 15 amino acids. Trimming took 2 bases from V and 5 from J, leaving 15 bases between them. Germline V lookup: CDR1 LNHDA, CDR2 SQIVND (reference sequence). The chain's CDR3 is CASSIRPGVWETQYF. In DNA form, the CDR3 reads TGTGCCAGTAGTATACGGCCAGGGGTATGGGAGACCCAGTACTTC.

Many counts were recorded for this clonotype. The rearrangement uses TRBV5-4 and TRBJ1-4; D unclear. V lost 0 bases to trimming and J lost 0 bases, with 6 bases between them. The CDR3 is made up of 15 amino acids. Germline V lookup: CDR1 SGHNT, CDR2 YYREEE (reference sequence). The DNA of the CDR3 is TGTGCCAGCAGCTTGGATCCCGCAACTAATGAAAAACTGTTTTTT. Translating it yields CASSLDPATNEKLFF.

This clonotype was seen at least ten times. V is TRBV29-1 and J is TRBJ1-2, with 7 bases matching TRBD1. V gave up 0 bases and J gave up 4 bases; unmatched junction bases: 5. The CDR3 is 14 amino acids. Germline V lookup: CDR1 SQVTM, CDR2 ANQGSEA. CDR3 coding DNA: TGCAGCGTTGAAGAGGGACAGCGATTCTATGGCTACACCTTC. Translating it yields CSVEEGQRFYGYTF.

This clonotype was counted many times. The chain uses TRBV6-2 or TRBV6-3 and TRBJ2-1; TRBD2 is a possible D gene (6 bases). V dropped 5 bases and J dropped 2 bases, with 13 bases sitting between them. This CDR3 comprises 15 residues. In germline, CDR1 is MNHEY, CDR2 SVGEGT. As DNA, the CDR3 is TGTGCCAGCAGTCCCCTTTCGGGAGCCTACAATGAGCAGTTCTTC. The encoded protein is CASSPLSGAYNEQFF.

The genes are TRBV7-2 and TRBJ1-1; TRBD1 is a possible D gene (6 bases). Germline values: CDR1 SGHTA, CDR2 FQGNSA. Deletions cut 5 bases from V and 10 bases from J, with 23 bases between. This CDR3 comprises 15 residues. CDR3 region: CASSPAGGAREGAFF. CDR3 bases: TGTGCCAGCAGCCCCGCGGGGGGCGCGAGGGAAGGAGCTTTCTTT.

This clonotype was counted a few times. A much larger clone differs by one base, so this may be a read error. J is TRBJ2-5 and V is TRBV14; D is unresolved. The CDR3 runs to 11 residues. From germline, CDR1 is SGHDN and CDR2 FVKESK. Trimming took off 4 bases at V and 4 bases at J, with 4 bases between the two ends. The CDR3 sequence is CASSPGETQYF. The DNA of the CDR3 is TGTGCCAGCAGCCCTGGAGAGACCCAGTACTTC. Using reference TRBV14 and TRBJ2-5 for the parts outside the CDR3, the full variable domain is EAGVTQFPSHSVIEKGQTVTLRCDPISGHDNLYWYRRVMGKEIKFLLHFVKESKQDESGMPNNRFLAERTGGTYSTLKVQPAELEDSGVYFCASSPGETQYFGPGTRLLVL.

This clonotype was counted between two and nine times. V usage is TRBV7-8 and J usage is TRBJ2-5; D not certain. Germline V gene sequence: CDR1 SGHVS, CDR2 FQNEAQ. This CDR3 is built from 13 residues. V was pared by 6 bases and J by 2 bases, with 10 bases between. Written as DNA, the CDR3 is TGTGCCAGCAGGGGTTTACGACAAGAGACCCAGTACTTC. Amino acid sequence: CASRGLRQETQYF.

At least ten counts were recorded for this clonotype. The rearrangement links TRBV4-1 to TRBJ2-2, with 11 positions matching TRBD2. The CDR3 runs to 17 residues. Per germline, CDR1 MGHRA and CDR2 YSYEKL. After removal of 2 bases from V and 6 bases from J, the junction contained 8 bases not matched to a gene. The CDR3 region is CASSQSQLAGGPGELFF. The CDR3 DNA reads as TGCGCCAGCAGCCAATCTCAGCTAGCGGGAGGTCCCGGGGAGCTGTTTTTT.

In its sample, this clonotype was seen many times. V is TRBV7-2 and J is TRBJ1-1; 7 bases align to TRBD1. The CDR3 covers 15 residues. V trimming: 5 bases; J trimming: 1 base; junction bases outside the gene matches: 7. Per germline, CDR1 SGHTA and CDR2 FQGNSA. The CDR3: CASSVTGTANTEAFF. DNA of the CDR3: TGTGCCAGCAGCGTAACCGGGACAGCGAACACTGAAGCTTTCTTT.

This clonotype was counted a few times. CDR3 DNA sequence: TGTGCCAGCAGCTTAGCGGGGGGCAGTTCACCCCTCCACTTT. It specifies CASSLAGGSSPLHF. The V call is TRBV7-2, the J call TRBJ1-6; D possibly corresponds to TRBD1 (6 bases). CDR1 is SGHTA and CDR2 is FQGNSA in the germline V gene. The V and J ends lost 0 bases and 9 bases respectively, with 9 bases between them. This CDR3 is built from 14 residues.

A note on this clonotype: A much more abundant neighbour one base away suggests this may be a read error. J is TRBJ2-3 and V is TRBV7-9; D is undetermined. Germline assignment: CDR1 SEHNR and CDR2 FQNEAQ (reference sequence). The CDR3 has 12 amino acids. The CDR3 DNA sequence: TGTGCCAGCAGCCTAGTTCTGGATACGCAGAATTTT. It translates to CASSLVLDTQNF.

In this sample, this clonotype turned up many times. The V call is TRBV7-2, the J call TRBJ2-5; TRBD2 aligns across 10 bases. CDR1 is SGHTA and CDR2 is FQGNSA in the germline V gene. The CDR3 loop spans 14 amino acids. The V segment lost 6 bases and the J segment 1 base; nucleotides outside the gene matches: 2. For the CDR3, the DNA is TGTGCCAGCAGTCTAGCGGGAGTCCAAGAGACCCAGTACTTC. It is translated as CASSLAGVQETQYF.

This clonotype was found many times. This rearrangement joins TRBV2 to TRBJ2-1; perhaps D is TRBD1 or TRBD2 (5 bases each). V lost 8 bases, J lost 7 bases, and 15 bases lay in between. Germline V gives CDR1 SNHLY, CDR2 FYNNEI. The CDR3 sequence is 13 residues long. This CDR3 reads CASAFGWGNEQFF. CDR3 bases: TGTGCCAGCGCCTTTGGTTGGGGGAATGAGCAGTTCTTC.

This clonotype was counted many times. The chain couples TRBV10-3 to TRBJ2-1, with 11 bases that match TRBD2. The CDR3 has 16 residues. Germline CDR1 and CDR2: ENHRY and SYGVKD. J gave up 8 bases and V 3 bases, and 9 bases lay outside the gene matches. The CDR3 DNA sequence: TGTGCCATCAGTGATTTAGCGGGAGGGCCTTCCGATGAGCAGTTCTTC. Its translation: CAISDLAGGPSDEQFF.

This clonotype was counted at least ten times. The rearrangement links TRBV5-1 to TRBJ1-1, with a tentative D call TRBD1 (6 bases). The CDR3 is 15 amino acids. V dropped 4 bases and J dropped 6 bases, with 19 bases sitting between them. Germline assignment: CDR1 SGHRS and CDR2 YFSETQ. DNA for the CDR3: TGCGCCAGCAGCGCAACCGCATCAGGGGCCGCTGAAGCTTTCTTT. Translation: CASSATASGAAEAFF.

This clonotype showed up many times. The rearrangement links TRBV4-1 to TRBJ1-2; D gene uncertain. V was shortened by 0 bases and J by 4 bases, with 12 bases between the two germline ends. From germline, CDR1 is MGHRA and CDR2 YSYEKL. The CDR3 loop spans 15 amino acids. As DNA, the CDR3 is TGCGCCAGCAGCCAAGATGGGATCTTGGGCTATGGCTACACCTTC. Translating gives CASSQDGILGYGYTF.

The CDR3 coding sequence is TGTGCCAGCAGCCAGGGGGGACAGGGATACCAGCCCCAGCATTTT. Amino acids: CASSQGGQGYQPQHF. V gene TRBV4-2 combines with J gene TRBJ1-5, with 9 bases lining up with TRBD1. The CDR3 extends over 15 amino acids. CDR1 LGHNA and CDR2 YNFKEQ come from the germline V gene. V lost 3 bases, J lost 7 bases, and 7 bases stayed unmatched.

This clonotype was seen ten or more times. The chain carries TRBV5-1 and TRBJ1-1; a weak D match, TRBD1 (5 bases). CDR3 length: 14 amino acids. In germline, CDR1 is SGHRS, CDR2 YFSETQ. With 4 bases removed from V and 1 base from J, the gap between germline ends came to 11 bases. CDR3 protein: CASSRGSGNTEAFF. The CDR3 DNA reads TGCGCCAGCAGCAGGGGTTCAGGGAACACTGAAGCTTTCTTT.

Ten or more counts support this clonotype. The rearrangement uses TRBV7-2 and TRBJ2-7; 8 nucleotides align to TRBD1. Germline lookup yields CDR1 SGHTA and CDR2 FQGNSA. The CDR3 runs to 17 residues. V lost 5 bases and J lost 0; bases outside the gene matches: 12. The CDR3 spells CASSAQAGTGLSYEQYF. CDR3 DNA: TGTGCCAGCAGCGCTCAAGCCGGGACAGGACTCTCCTACGAGCAGTACTTC.

This clonotype has a count of ten or more. V is TRBV19 and J is TRBJ2-2; 7 nucleotides match TRBD1. J was trimmed by 0 bases and V by 7 bases; bases with no gene match: 11. The CDR3 has 17 residues. Germline V gene data show CDR1 as LNHDA and CDR2 as SQIVND (reference sequence). The CDR3 DNA sequence: TGTGCCAGTACTAGGGGACAGACAGGCGCGAACACCGGGGAGCTGTTTTTT. Residues: CASTRGQTGANTGELFF.

This clonotype was seen a few times. V gene TRBV19 combines with J gene TRBJ1-3; D is ambiguous. Germline CDR1 is LNHDA and CDR2 is SQIVND (reference sequence). The CDR3 spans 15 residues. V lost 3 bases and J 0 bases, leaving 9 bases between the germline ends. The CDR3 here is CASSIQADSGNTIYF. The CDR3 region has the DNA TGTGCCAGTAGTATTCAAGCCGACTCTGGAAACACCATATATTTT.

The CDR3 region is CASSSSGGVKNIQYF. The DNA for the CDR3 is TGTGCCAGCAGCTCAAGCGGGGGGGTAAAAAACATTCAGTACTTC. The chain carries TRBV13 and TRBJ2-4, with 10 bases that match TRBD2. V was clipped by 4 bases and J by 4 bases; unmatched bases: 4. The CDR3 has 15 residues. The germline CDR1 and CDR2 sequences are PRHDT and FYEKMQ (reference sequence).